The 5 T cell receptor beta chains listed next were all sequenced from one sample in a study of cytomegalovirus exposure and HLA in healthy donors. Assay: immunoSEQ multiplex PCR; the TCRdb copy retains only in-frame clones and omits some. The data show about 130,000 clones, around four fifths seen once. The specimen sequenced was PBMCs. The receptors were gathered from a man aged 30 to 45 in good health and CMV-seropositive.

The chain joins TRBV7-2 to TRBJ2-5; 13 positions agree with TRBD2. CDR1 is SGHTA, CDR2 FQGNSA, per germline. The CDR3 is 16 residues long. V trimming: 5 bases; J trimming: 5 bases; junction bases outside the gene matches: 8. The CDR3 loop reads CASSVTSGRAMETQYF. The CDR3 bases are TGTGCCAGCAGCGTCACTAGCGGGAGGGCCATGGAGACCCAGTACTTC.

The CDR3 reads CASSPYRASSYEQYF. The CDR3 DNA reads TGTGCCAGCAGCCCGTACAGGGCTAGCTCCTACGAGCAGTACTTC. The chain uses TRBV5-6 and TRBJ2-7, with D tentatively TRBD1 (6 bases). Germline loops: CDR1 SGHDT, CDR2 YYEEEE. CDR3 length: 15 residues. The V gene lost 4 bases and the J gene lost 0 bases, with 14 bases spanning the gap.

The chain employs TRBV7-2 and TRBJ2-3; 7 nucleotides agree with TRBD1. The germline CDR1 and CDR2 sequences are SGHTA and FQGNSA. J lost 3 bases, V lost 4 bases, and 7 bases had no gene match. CDR3 length: 15 amino acids. The CDR3 here is CASSSGTEKTDTQYF. In nucleotides, the CDR3 is TGTGCCAGCAGCTCCGGGACAGAGAAAACAGATACGCAGTATTTT.

V usage is TRBV7-2 and J usage is TRBJ2-1, with TRBD2 as a possible D gene (5 bases). The CDR3 is 15 amino acids. The ends were cut back, 4 bases at V and 4 bases at J, with 14 bases in the middle. Germline loops: CDR1 SGHTA, CDR2 FQGNSA. The CDR3 loop reads CASSSYGGTYNEQFF. Written as DNA, the CDR3 is TGTGCCAGCAGCTCTTACGGAGGTACTTACAATGAGCAGTTCTTC.

This clone has more than one count but fewer than ten. The rearrangement joins TRBV18 to TRBJ2-1, with TRBD1 matching 7 bases. The CDR3 spans 16 residues. Germline V CDR1 and CDR2: KGHSH, LQKENI. The V gene end was trimmed by 0 bases and the J gene end by 10 bases; junction bases not matched to a gene: 12. The CDR3 loop reads CASSPPRQGVGTEQFF. CDR3 bases: TGTGCCAGCTCACCACCTCGCCAGGGGGTGGGGACGGAGCAGTTCTTC. Variable domain in full (rest from reference TRBV18 and TRBJ2-1): NAGVMQNPRHLVRRRGQEARLRCSPMKGHSHVYWYRQLPEEGLKFMVYLQKENIIDESGMPKERFSAEFPKEGPSILRIQQVVRGDSAAYFCASSPPRQGVGTEQFFGPGTRLTVL.